This T cell receptor beta chain comes out of a study of molecular identifiers for immune sequencing clone quantification. TCRdb fed the PCR reads into MiXCR, producing one record per CDR3 protein. This table holds just under 650,000 distinct CDR3 sequences, roughly 21% found once. V shed 0 bases and J shed 0 bases, with 9 bases lying between them. The CDR3 contains 15 residues. The germline V gene has CDR1 MNHNY and CDR2 SVGAGI (reference sequence). There are many counts of this clonotype. The chain joins TRBV6-6 to TRBJ2-7; D gene unclear. The material sequenced was naive CD8+ T cells from blood, with Jurkat cell RNA spiked in. Subset of the sample: FACS-sorted CD8+CD4-CCR7+CD45RA+ naive T cells. This clonotype was sampled from a human donor in good health. Some libraries in this study had Jurkat cell RNA spiked in. CDR3 sequence: CASSYSTENSYEQYF. The CDR3 DNA is TGTGCCAGCAGTTACTCGACGGAGAACTCCTACGAGCAGTACTTC.